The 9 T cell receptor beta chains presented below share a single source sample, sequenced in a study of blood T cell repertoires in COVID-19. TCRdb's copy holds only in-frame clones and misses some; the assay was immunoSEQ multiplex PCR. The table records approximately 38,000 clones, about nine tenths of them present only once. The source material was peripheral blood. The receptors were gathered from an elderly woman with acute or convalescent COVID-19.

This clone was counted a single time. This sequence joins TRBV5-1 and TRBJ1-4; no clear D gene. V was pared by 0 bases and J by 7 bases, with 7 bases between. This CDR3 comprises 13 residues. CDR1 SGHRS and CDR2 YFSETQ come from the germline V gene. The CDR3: CASSLGGSEKLFF. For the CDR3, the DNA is TGCGCCAGCAGCTTGGGCGGCAGTGAAAAACTGTTTTTT.

CDR3 amino acids: CASSAGTGNQPQHF. In DNA form, the CDR3 reads TGTGCCAGCTCGGCGGGGACAGGGAATCAGCCCCAGCATTTT. This chain joins TRBV18 and TRBJ1-5, with 9 bases aligning to TRBD1. The CDR3 is 14 amino acids. The V and J ends lost 6 bases and 4 bases, in that order; junction bases with no gene match: 4. Germline loops: CDR1 KGHSH, CDR2 LQKENI.

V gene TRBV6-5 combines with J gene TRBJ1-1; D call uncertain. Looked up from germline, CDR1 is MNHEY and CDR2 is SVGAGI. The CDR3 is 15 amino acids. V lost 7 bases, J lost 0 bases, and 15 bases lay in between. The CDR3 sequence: CASKAQQSLNTEAFF. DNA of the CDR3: TGTGCCAGCAAGGCCCAACAGAGCCTGAACACTGAAGCTTTCTTT.

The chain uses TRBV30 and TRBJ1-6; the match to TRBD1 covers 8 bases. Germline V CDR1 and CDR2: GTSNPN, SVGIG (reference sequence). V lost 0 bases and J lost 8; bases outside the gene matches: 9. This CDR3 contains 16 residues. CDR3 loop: CAWSVAGGAIDSPLHF. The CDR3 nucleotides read TGTGCCTGGAGTGTAGCAGGGGGCGCGATCGATTCACCCCTCCACTTT.

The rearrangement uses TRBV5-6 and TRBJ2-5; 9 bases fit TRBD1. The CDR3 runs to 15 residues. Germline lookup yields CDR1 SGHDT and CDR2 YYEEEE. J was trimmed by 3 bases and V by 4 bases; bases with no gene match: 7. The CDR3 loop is CASSPSGQGEETQYF. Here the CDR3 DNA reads TGTGCCAGCAGCCCGTCGGGACAGGGAGAAGAGACCCAGTACTTC.

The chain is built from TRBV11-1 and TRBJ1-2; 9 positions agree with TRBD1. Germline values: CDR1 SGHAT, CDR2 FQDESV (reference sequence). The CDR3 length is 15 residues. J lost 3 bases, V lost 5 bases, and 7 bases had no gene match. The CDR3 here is CASSRDRAEDYGYTF. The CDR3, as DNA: TGTGCCAGCAGCCGGGACAGGGCTGAGGACTATGGCTACACCTTC.

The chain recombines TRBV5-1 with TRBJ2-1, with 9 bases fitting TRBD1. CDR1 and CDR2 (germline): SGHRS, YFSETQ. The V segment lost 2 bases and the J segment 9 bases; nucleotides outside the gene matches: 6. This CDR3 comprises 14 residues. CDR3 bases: TGCGCCAGCAGCTTATCGACAGGGGGAGGTGAGCAGTTCTTC. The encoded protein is CASSLSTGGGEQFF.

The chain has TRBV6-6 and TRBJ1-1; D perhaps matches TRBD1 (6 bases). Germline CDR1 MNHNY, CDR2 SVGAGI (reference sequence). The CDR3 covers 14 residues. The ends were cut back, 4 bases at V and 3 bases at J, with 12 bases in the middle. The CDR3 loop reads CASSFPQGYTEAFF. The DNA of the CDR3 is TGTGCCAGCAGTTTTCCTCAGGGGTACACTGAAGCTTTCTTT.

CDR3 protein: CAWSTWTSGFSTDTQYF. The CDR3 DNA reads as TGTGCCTGGAGTACCTGGACTAGCGGGTTTTCCACAGATACGCAGTATTTT. The chain employs TRBV30 and TRBJ2-3; 11 bases map to TRBD2. The ends lost 2 bases at V and 2 bases at J; junction bases unmatched: 9. Germline V gene lookup returns CDR1 GTSNPN and CDR2 SVGIG (reference sequence). The CDR3 has 17 amino acids. Drawing the rest from reference TRBV30 and TRBJ2-3, the complete variable domain is SQTIHQWPATLVQPVGSPLSLECTVEGTSNPNLYWYRQAAGRGLQLLFYSVGIGQISSEVPQNLSASRPQDRQFILSSKKLLLSDSGFYLCAWSTWTSGFSTDTQYFGPGTRLTVL.